The clone carrying this T cell receptor beta chain was counted a few times. Its antigen is as yet unknown. This sample was taken from a study of OX40 agonist ivuxolimab in advanced cancers. Study at large: Patients received intravenous ivuxolimab every 2 weeks at 0.01 to 10 mg/kg. Partial response was recorded in three patients: one hepatocellular carcinoma and two cutaneous melanoma cases. Whole-study results and caveats: Compared with CD4+, CD8+ T cells on average had more expanded clones.

Assay used: immunoSEQ multiplex PCR; TCRdb lists only in-frame clones, some missing. The sample has 60,000 to 70,000 clones; 75% to 90% are singletons. Patients were ineligible given autoimmune disease history or systemic immunosuppression. The V gene end was trimmed by 5 bases and the J gene end by 5 bases; junction bases not matched to a gene: 13. The CDR3 length is 16 residues. Germline V gives CDR1 MNHEY, CDR2 SMNVEV (reference sequence). This chain uses TRBV27 with TRBJ2-7; TRBD2 matches at 9 bases. The source was CD4+ or CD8+ T cells sorted from blood, collected in a trial of the OX40 agonist ivuxolimab. The clonotype comes from an adult with an advanced solid tumor such as melanoma, head and neck, liver or kidney cancer. CDR3 sequence (DNA): TGTGCCAGCAGTCCTCGCTGGACTAGCGCCCCTAACGAGCAGTACTTC. This encodes CASSPRWTSAPNEQYF.